This TCR beta chain was captured in a study of T cell changes during pregnancy in multiple sclerosis. The CDR3 is 16 residues long. The V gene lost 4 bases and the J gene lost 1 base, with 13 bases spanning the gap. The germline V gene has CDR1 SEHNR and CDR2 FQNEAQ (reference sequence). Produced via immunoSEQ multiplex PCR; TCRdb's table is partial and in-frame only. There are approximately 60,000 clones in the sample; approximately 93% occur only once, and 3.2% lies in the top ten. This TCR derives from a female donor with multiple sclerosis, enrolled in a pregnancy study. V and J are TRBV7-9 and TRBJ2-2, with D possibly being TRBD2 (5 bases). The material sequenced was CD8+ T cells from peripheral blood mononuclear cells, taken in the second trimester of pregnancy. CDR3 nucleotides: TGTGCCAGCAGCTCCGTAGCGAAAGAGAACACCGGGGAGCTGTTTTTT. Residues: CASSSVAKENTGELFF.